Below are 20 T cell receptor beta chains sequenced from a single sample in a study. One entry per CDR3 protein, called by TCRdb with MiXCR from the RT-PCR reads. The table lists approximately 720,000 distinct CDR3 sequences, approximately 14% of them singletons, with 3.6% in the top ten. Sample: memory CD4+ T cells from blood. The origin of the receptors is a female donor in good health, serving as a healthy control.

This clonotype was recorded at least ten times. V and J are TRBV5-6 and TRBJ2-5, with D maybe TRBD1 (6 bases). With 1 base removed from V and 4 bases from J, the gap between germline ends came to 11 bases. Per germline, CDR1 SGHDT and CDR2 YYEEEE. The CDR3 is 14 residues long. The DNA of the CDR3 is TGTGCCAGCAGCTTGACAGGGTGGGGAGAGACCCAGTACTTC. Its protein product is CASSLTGWGETQYF.

The chain has TRBV4-3 and TRBJ1-1, with 9 nucleotides matching TRBD1. V shed 0 bases and J 13 bases; nucleotides not matched to a gene: 12. The CDR3 has 15 residues. The germline CDR1 and CDR2 sequences are LGHNA and YSLEER. This chain's CDR3 is CASSQDRGQGGSLFF. DNA of the CDR3: TGCGCCAGCAGCCAAGATAGGGGACAGGGTGGTTCTCTTTTCTTT.

This clonotype has only a few counts. The V and J genes are TRBV6-5 and TRBJ1-1, with 10 bases identical to TRBD1. V dropped 6 bases and J dropped 8; count of bases not matched to a gene: 6. CDR3 length: 13 residues. The germline CDR1 and CDR2 sequences are MNHEY and SVGAGI. CDR3 sequence: CASSRDRGREAFF. DNA of the CDR3: TGTGCCAGCAGCCGAGACAGGGGGCGCGAAGCTTTCTTT.

This clonotype was observed a handful of times. The chain uses TRBV7-9 and TRBJ2-5; the match to TRBD1 covers 9 bases. This CDR3 contains 15 residues. The V gene end was trimmed by 6 bases and the J gene end by 2 bases; junction bases not matched to a gene: 7. From germline, CDR1 is SEHNR and CDR2 FQNEAQ (reference sequence). The CDR3, as DNA: TGTGCCAGCAGATGGACAGGGGTGACACAAGAGACCCAGTACTTC. Its protein product is CASRWTGVTQETQYF.

The chain links TRBV7-2 to TRBJ2-4, with TRBD2 matching 12 bases. V lost 4 bases, J lost 8 bases, and 3 bases stayed unmatched. The CDR3 is made up of 14 amino acids. Germline-derived CDR1 and CDR2 are SGHTA and FQGNSA. The CDR3 DNA sequence: TGTGCCAGCAGCTGGCTAGCGGGGGGGGACATTCAGTACTTC. Its protein is CASSWLAGGDIQYF. The whole variable domain, filled in from reference TRBV7-2 and TRBJ2-4, reads GAGVSQSPSNKVTEKGKDVELRCDPISGHTALYWYRQSLGQGLEFLIYFQGNSAPDKSGLPSDRFSAERTGGSVSTLTIQRTQQEDSAVYLCASSWLAGGDIQYFGAGTRLSVL.

This clonotype appeared many times. The J gene is TRBJ2-7, the V gene TRBV6-5, with D maybe TRBD1 (5 bases). Trimming removed 5 bases at V and 9 bases at J, with 17 bases between. The CDR3 totals 13 residues. CDR1 is MNHEY and CDR2 is SVGAGI in the germline V gene. CDR3 DNA: TGTGCCAGCAGTAATGGGGTCGTAGGGGTGCAGTACTTC. It codes for CASSNGVVGVQYF.

The chain uses TRBV4-3 and TRBJ1-4; unclear D gene. The CDR3 contains 15 residues. V gave up 1 base and J gave up 3 bases, with 9 bases separating them. Germline V gene data show CDR1 as LGHNA and CDR2 as YSLEER. The CDR3 sequence is CASSQAAWANEKLFF. The CDR3 bases are TGCGCCAGCAGCCAAGCGGCCTGGGCTAATGAAAAACTGTTTTTT.

This clonotype was seen more than once but under ten times. This chain links TRBV9 with TRBJ2-5; weak D call: TRBD1 (6 bases). V was trimmed by 4 bases and J by 5 bases, leaving 21 bases between them. This CDR3 comprises 16 residues. In germline, CDR1 is SGDLS, CDR2 YYNGEE. The CDR3 nucleotides read TGTGCCAGCAGCACCCGAGGGGCAGGGGTTTTTGAGACCCAGTACTTC. Protein sequence: CASSTRGAGVFETQYF.

The gene calls are TRBV5-5 and TRBJ1-4; D is undetermined. Trimming shortened V by 2 bases and J by 3 bases, and 11 bases separated the two germline ends. There are 15 residues in the CDR3. The V gene's germline CDR1 is SGHKS and CDR2 YYEKEE (reference sequence). The CDR3 protein is CASSFVGTANEKLFF. CDR3 nucleotides: TGTGCCAGCAGCTTTGTGGGTACGGCTAATGAAAAACTGTTTTTT.

The CDR3 sequence: CASSYDSATNEKLFF. CDR3 coding DNA: TGTGCCAGCAGTTACGACAGTGCAACTAATGAAAAACTGTTTTTT. The chain employs TRBV12-3 or TRBV12-4 and TRBJ1-4; weak D call: TRBD1 (5 bases). The CDR3 is 15 residues long. Trimming cost V 4 bases and J 0 bases, with 9 bases left between them.

There are many counts of this clonotype. This sequence joins TRBV10-3 and TRBJ2-2; 9 bases agree with TRBD1. CDR3 length: 15 amino acids. J lost 6 bases, V lost 9 bases, and 11 bases had no gene match. CDR1 is ENHRY, CDR2 SYGVKD, per germline. CDR3 protein: CAIRVPGQGPGELFF. As DNA, the CDR3 is TGTGCCATACGAGTACCGGGACAGGGCCCCGGGGAGCTGTTTTTT.

The gene calls are TRBV5-5 and TRBJ2-7; unclear D gene. The CDR3 has 12 residues. The V end lost 4 bases, the J end lost 7 bases, and 12 bases lay between the germline ends. Germline V gene data show CDR1 as SGHKS and CDR2 as YYEKEE (reference sequence). The CDR3 sequence: CASSEFGLEQYF. CDR3 nucleotide sequence: TGTGCCAGCAGCGAATTTGGTCTAGAGCAGTACTTC.

This clonotype turned up a few times. This rearrangement joins TRBV20-1 to TRBJ2-1, with 8 bases fitting TRBD2. J was trimmed by 4 bases and V by 0 bases; bases with no gene match: 14. The CDR3 extends over 18 amino acids. Germline values: CDR1 DFQATT, CDR2 SNEGSKA (reference sequence). The CDR3 loop reads CSARDFNGRALGYNEQFF. The CDR3 DNA reads as TGCAGTGCTAGAGATTTTAACGGGAGGGCCTTGGGGTACAATGAGCAGTTCTTC.

The rearrangement links TRBV7-3 to TRBJ2-2; 9 bases are a match to TRBD1. Germline assignment: CDR1 SGHTA and CDR2 FQGTGA. With V trimmed by 2 bases and J by 4 bases, 11 bases remained unmatched. This CDR3 is built from 18 residues. The CDR3 DNA sequence: TGTGCCAGCAGCTTACAGCCTACAGGGGGCCATGGCACCGGGGAGCTGTTTTTT. Translated, it gives CASSLQPTGGHGTGELFF.

The chain combines TRBV5-1 with TRBJ1-2, with D possibly being TRBD1 (6 bases). The germline V gene encodes CDR1 SGHRS and CDR2 YFSETQ. V was clipped by 2 bases and J by 11 bases, with 19 bases between them. CDR3 length equals 14 residues. The CDR3 bases are TGCGCCAGCAGCTTTTTTTCGGACCCTAGGGGGTACACCTTC. Protein: CASSFFSDPRGYTF. Full variable domain (missing parts from reference TRBV5-1 and TRBJ1-2): KAGVTQTPRYLIKTRGQQVTLSCSPISGHRSVSWYQQTPGQGLQFLFEYFSETQRNKGNFPGRFSGRQFSNSRSEMNVSTLELGDSALYLCASSFFSDPRGYTFGSGTRLTVV.

The chain has TRBV9 and TRBJ1-3, with D perhaps matching TRBD1 (5 bases). CDR1 is SGDLS and CDR2 is YYNGEE in the germline V gene. CDR3 size: 16 residues. The V end was cut by 4 bases, the J end by 2 bases, with 16 bases between. Here the CDR3 reads CASSTRSGTAGNTIYF. The CDR3, as DNA: TGTGCCAGCAGCACCAGGTCGGGGACGGCTGGAAACACCATATATTTT.

This clonotype was recorded a few times. The V gene is TRBV29-1, the J gene TRBJ1-2; D is perhaps TRBD1 (5 bases). Trimming left V 5 bases short and J 7 bases short, with 20 bases between. The CDR3 contains 14 residues. Germline V gene data show CDR1 as SQVTM and CDR2 as ANQGSEA. This chain's CDR3 is CSVRQGKGVLGYTF. CDR3 DNA: TGCAGCGTTCGGCAGGGTAAAGGGGTGCTTGGCTACACCTTC.

The CDR3 region is CASRVGGRTTNEKLFF. CDR3 nucleotide sequence: TGTGCCAGCAGGGTAGGAGGACGCACAACTAATGAAAAACTGTTTTTT. This sequence joins TRBV2 and TRBJ1-4; D is ambiguous. The CDR3 runs 16 residues. Between the trimmed V and J ends, which lost 6 bases and 0 bases, there was a span of 14 bases. Per the germline V gene, CDR1 is SNHLY and CDR2 is FYNNEI.

DNA for the CDR3: TGTGCCAGCGACGGGAGATACAATGAGCAGTTCTTC. Residues: CASDGRYNEQFF. The chain links TRBV28 to TRBJ2-1; D is perhaps TRBD2 (6 bases). Looked up from germline, CDR1 is MDHEN and CDR2 is SYDVKM. V dropped 8 bases and J dropped 4 bases, with 9 bases sitting between them. The CDR3 extends over 12 amino acids.

CDR3 in amino acids: CASSLSLAGAYEQYF. The DNA for the CDR3 is TGTGCCAGCAGCTTATCACTAGCGGGAGCCTACGAGCAGTACTTC. The chain combines TRBV7-2 with TRBJ2-7, with 11 nucleotides matching TRBD2. The V gene's germline CDR1 is SGHTA and CDR2 FQGNSA. V gave up 2 bases and J gave up 2 bases; unmatched junction bases: 2. This CDR3 is built from 15 residues. The full variable domain, rest sourced from reference TRBV7-2 and TRBJ2-7, is GAGVSQSPSNKVTEKGKDVELRCDPISGHTALYWYRQSLGQGLEFLIYFQGNSAPDKSGLPSDRFSAERTGGSVSTLTIQRTQQEDSAVYLCASSLSLAGAYEQYFGPGTRLTVT.